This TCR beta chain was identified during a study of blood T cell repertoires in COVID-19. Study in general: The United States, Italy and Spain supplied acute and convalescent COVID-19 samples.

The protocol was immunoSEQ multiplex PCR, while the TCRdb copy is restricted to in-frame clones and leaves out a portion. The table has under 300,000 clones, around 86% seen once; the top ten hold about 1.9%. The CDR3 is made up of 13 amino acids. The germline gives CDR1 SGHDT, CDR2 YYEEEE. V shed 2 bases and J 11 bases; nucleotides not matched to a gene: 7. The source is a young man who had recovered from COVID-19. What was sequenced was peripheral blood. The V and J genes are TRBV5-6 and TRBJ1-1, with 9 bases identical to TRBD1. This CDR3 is CASSFGQGSYAFF. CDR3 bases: TGTGCCAGCAGCTTTGGACAGGGGAGTTATGCTTTCTTT.